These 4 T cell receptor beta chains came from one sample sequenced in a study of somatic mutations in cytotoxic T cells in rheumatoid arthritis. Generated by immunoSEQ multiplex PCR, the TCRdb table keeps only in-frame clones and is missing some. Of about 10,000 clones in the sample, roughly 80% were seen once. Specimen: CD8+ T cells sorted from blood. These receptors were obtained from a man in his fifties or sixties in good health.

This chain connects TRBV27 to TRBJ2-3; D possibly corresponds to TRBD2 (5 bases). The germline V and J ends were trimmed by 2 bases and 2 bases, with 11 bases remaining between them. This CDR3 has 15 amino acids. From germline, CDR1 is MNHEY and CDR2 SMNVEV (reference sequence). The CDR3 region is CASSLRGTTTDTQYF. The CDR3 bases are TGTGCCAGCAGTTTACGGGGAACTACCACAGATACGCAGTATTTT.

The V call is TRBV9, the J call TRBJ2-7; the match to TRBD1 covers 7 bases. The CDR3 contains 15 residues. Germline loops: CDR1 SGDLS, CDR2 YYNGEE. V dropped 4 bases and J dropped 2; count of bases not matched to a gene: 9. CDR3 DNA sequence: TGTGCCAGCAGCAAGTCGGGACAGTTCACCTACGAGCAGTACTTC. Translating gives CASSKSGQFTYEQYF.

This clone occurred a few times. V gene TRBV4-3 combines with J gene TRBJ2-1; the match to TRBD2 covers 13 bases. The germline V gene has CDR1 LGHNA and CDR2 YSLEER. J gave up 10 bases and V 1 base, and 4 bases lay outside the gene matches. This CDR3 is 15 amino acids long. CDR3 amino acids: CASSQGSTSGGEQFF. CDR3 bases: TGCGCCAGCAGCCAAGGCTCGACTAGCGGGGGGGAGCAGTTCTTC.

CDR3 loop: CSVVGLAGGPDTQYF. CDR3 nucleotides: TGCAGCGTTGTAGGCCTAGCGGGAGGGCCAGATACGCAGTATTTT. This chain joins TRBV29-1 and TRBJ2-3; 12 positions match TRBD2. Germline CDR1 reads SQVTM; CDR2 reads ANQGSEA. The CDR3 has 15 amino acids. J lost 4 bases, V lost 4 bases, and 6 bases had no gene match.